This entry lists 28 T cell receptor beta chains sequenced from one sample in a study of shared clonotypes between healthy human individuals. The naive CD8 fraction comprised CD45RO-negative cells positively selected for CCR7 and excluded terminally differentiated effector memory CD45RA+ cells. The assay was immunoSEQ multiplex PCR, and TCRdb's table has in-frame clones only and misses some. The data contain about 2 million clones, approximately 94% of them seen just once; the ten biggest clones take up 1% to 1.5%. Sequenced input: naive CD8+ T cells sorted from blood. The receptors were gathered from a man aged 18 to 29 in good health.

The chain combines TRBV11-2 with TRBJ2-7; D is possibly TRBD1 (6 bases). Germline assignment: CDR1 SGHAT and CDR2 FQNNGV. Trimming shortened V by 1 base and J by 3 bases, and 13 bases separated the two germline ends. This CDR3 region has 15 residues. In DNA, the CDR3 is TGTGCCAGCAGCTTAGTGTCGTCAGGGGACTACGAGCAGTACTTC. Its protein is CASSLVSSGDYEQYF.

The J gene is TRBJ2-1, the V gene TRBV10-2; 10 bases are a match to TRBD2. This CDR3 region has 16 residues. V lost 6 bases and J lost 8; bases outside the gene matches: 13. The V gene's germline CDR1 is WSHSY and CDR2 SAAADI. This CDR3 reads CASRSQLAGEDDEQFF. CDR3 sequence (DNA): TGCGCCAGCAGGAGCCAGCTAGCGGGAGAAGACGATGAGCAGTTCTTC.

About this clone itself: This same CDR3 is encoded by further DNA sequences in the sample. The J gene is TRBJ2-7, the V gene TRBV7-9; tentatively, D is TRBD2 (5 bases). V was trimmed by 5 bases and J by 2 bases, leaving 10 bases between them. The CDR3 contains 13 residues. Germline lookup yields CDR1 SEHNR and CDR2 FQNEAQ (reference sequence). CDR3 DNA sequence: TGTGCCAGCAGCCCCCAAGCGGCCTACGAGCAGTACTTC. This translates into CASSPQAAYEQYF.

The chain couples TRBV19 to TRBJ2-3; 14 bases are shared with TRBD2. The length of the CDR3 is 18 residues. The germline V gene encodes CDR1 LNHDA and CDR2 SQIVND (reference sequence). Germline trimming cut 4 bases from V and 7 bases from J; bases unmatched to any gene: 13. The CDR3 DNA reads TGTGCCAGTAGTACCCTCGATGTGACTAGCGGGAGGGAAAATACGCAGTATTTT. Its translation is CASSTLDVTSGRENTQYF.

The CDR3 bases are TGTGCCACAAGGTGGGGGCAGGGGGCCGACGAGCAGTACTTC. Residues: CATRWGQGADEQYF. The chain couples TRBV19 to TRBJ2-7; 8 bases map to TRBD1. Germline CDR1 is LNHDA and CDR2 is SQIVND (reference sequence). The CDR3 spans 14 residues. V was pared by 10 bases and J by 5 bases, with 13 bases of the junction left unmatched.

As to this clone: Additional DNA sequences in this sample encode the identical CDR3. The chain employs TRBV19 and TRBJ1-5; 7 nucleotides match TRBD1. Germline trimming cut 5 bases from V and 2 bases from J; bases unmatched to any gene: 6. The CDR3 runs to 15 residues. CDR1 is LNHDA and CDR2 is SQIVND in the germline V gene (reference sequence). The CDR3 reads CASSVDREGNQPQHF. CDR3 in DNA: TGTGCCAGTAGTGTTGACAGGGAGGGCAATCAGCCCCAGCATTTT.

The chain combines TRBV6-5 with TRBJ1-4; tentatively, D is TRBD1 (5 bases). The CDR3 spans 16 residues. CDR1 and CDR2 (germline): MNHEY, SVGAGI. V was pared by 0 bases and J by 3 bases, with 11 bases between. CDR3 amino acids: CASSYSREGANEKLFF. CDR3 nucleotide sequence: TGTGCCAGCAGTTACTCCAGGGAGGGAGCTAATGAAAAACTGTTTTTT.

The chain links TRBV28 to TRBJ1-2, with D possibly matching TRBD1 (5 bases). Germline V gene lookup returns CDR1 MDHEN and CDR2 SYDVKM. V lost 5 bases and J 7 bases, leaving 11 bases between the germline ends. This CDR3 has 12 amino acids. CDR3: CASSIGGIGYTF. The CDR3 DNA follows: TGTGCCAGCAGTATTGGGGGAATTGGCTACACCTTC.

The chain combines TRBV19 with TRBJ2-3, with D hard to call. From germline, CDR1 is LNHDA and CDR2 SQIVND (reference sequence). Deletions cut 1 base from V and 0 bases from J, with 5 bases between. The CDR3 contains 14 residues. CDR3 protein: CASSIGLSTDTQYF. Written as DNA, the CDR3 is TGTGCCAGTAGTATAGGGCTCAGCACAGATACGCAGTATTTT.

This clone appeared once. The chain recombines TRBV6-1 with TRBJ1-5; D gene uncertain. Trimming cost V 2 bases and J 0 bases, with 14 bases left between them. CDR3 length: 17 amino acids. CDR1 is MNHNS, CDR2 SASEGT, per germline. CDR3 loop: CASSEKSLEDSNQPQHF. CDR3 DNA sequence: TGTGCCAGCAGTGAAAAAAGTCTGGAAGATAGCAATCAGCCCCAGCATTTT.

This chain connects TRBV27 to TRBJ1-2, with 8 positions matching TRBD1. Trimming took 3 bases from V and 4 from J; bases not matched to a gene: 7. CDR1 and CDR2 from the germline V gene are MNHEY and SMNVEV (reference sequence). CDR3 size: 15 residues. This CDR3 reads CASSFTGGRGYGYTF. The DNA for the CDR3 is TGTGCCAGCAGTTTTACAGGGGGACGGGGCTATGGCTACACCTTC.

The chain uses TRBV27 and TRBJ2-3, with D maybe TRBD1 (6 bases). This CDR3 has 14 amino acids. V dropped 2 bases and J dropped 8 bases, with 14 bases sitting between them. CDR1 MNHEY and CDR2 SMNVEV come from the germline V gene (reference sequence). In nucleotides, the CDR3 is TGTGCCAGCAGTTTAATCCCTGGACAGATTACGCAGTATTTT. Its protein is CASSLIPGQITQYF.

This clone was seen a handful of times. This chain links TRBV4-1 with TRBJ1-2; the match to TRBD1 covers 7 bases. From germline, CDR1 is MGHRA and CDR2 YSYEKL. This CDR3 has 14 amino acids. Losses at the gene ends were 0 bases for V and 8 bases for J; bases not matched to a gene: 6. CDR3 DNA sequence: TGCGCCAGCAGCCAAGAGGGAGGGGGCGCGGGCTACACCTTC. Its translation: CASSQEGGGAGYTF.

The chain employs TRBV27 and TRBJ2-2, with D tentatively TRBD2 (5 bases). The CDR3 runs to 13 residues. Trimming left V 5 bases short and J 6 bases short, with 10 bases between. Germline loops: CDR1 MNHEY, CDR2 SMNVEV (reference sequence). The CDR3 spells CASSLDYPGELFF. The CDR3 region has the DNA TGTGCCAGCAGTCTAGACTACCCCGGGGAGCTGTTTTTT.

A word on this clone: One junction end disagrees with the germline gene, perhaps due to a read error. J is TRBJ1-1 and V is TRBV30; 8 nucleotides line up with TRBD1. Germline loops: CDR1 GTSNPN, CDR2 SVGIG (reference sequence). This CDR3 comprises 14 residues. In nucleotides, the CDR3 is TGTGCCTGGACCTTAAGTTCAGGGGGCACTGGAGCTTTCTTT. As protein: CAWTLSSGGTGAFF.

V and J are TRBV4-3 and TRBJ2-3; D is perhaps TRBD2 (6 bases). The CDR3 sequence is 20 residues long. V was cut by 0 bases and J by 1 base, with 23 bases left in between. Germline CDR1 and CDR2: LGHNA and YSLEER. The CDR3 reads CASSQETSGYSLSGTDTQYF. The CDR3 nucleotides read TGCGCCAGCAGCCAAGAAACCAGCGGGTACAGTCTTTCTGGCACAGATACGCAGTATTTT.

The rearrangement joins TRBV22-1 to TRBJ1-3; TRBD1 was called by the table and not checked on the DNA. TRBV22-1 is recorded as a pseudogene. The CDR3 spans 17 residues. The CDR3 DNA is TGTCCTGGGAGCGCGGGGGACAGCCACCCCTCTGGAAACACCATATATTTT. Its translation is CPGSAGDSHPSGNTIYF.

The rearrangement links TRBV11-2 to TRBJ2-1; a weak D match, TRBD1 (6 bases). The CDR3 runs 13 residues. Trimming cost V 7 bases and J 4 bases, with 11 bases left between them. The germline CDR1 and CDR2 sequences are SGHAT and FQNNGV. CDR3 sequence reads: CASTPQGYNEQFF. The CDR3 bases are TGTGCCAGCACCCCACAGGGATACAATGAGCAGTTCTTC.

This chain connects TRBV5-1 to TRBJ2-1, with D possibly matching TRBD1 (5 bases). Germline V CDR1 and CDR2: SGHRS, YFSETQ. Trimming took off 0 bases at V and 10 bases at J, with 14 bases between the two ends. The CDR3 runs 14 residues. The CDR3 loop is CASSLGGPPGEQFF. The CDR3 DNA follows: TGCGCCAGCAGCTTGGGTGGACCCCCAGGGGAGCAGTTCTTC.

As for this clone: Within the sample, other DNA sequences also encode this same CDR3. The gene calls are TRBV7-3 and TRBJ2-2, with TRBD2 identical over 11 bases. The CDR3 covers 16 residues. V lost 5 bases, J lost 3 bases, and 5 bases stayed unmatched. Germline V gene lookup returns CDR1 SGHTA and CDR2 FQGTGA. The CDR3: CASSPGLAGYTGELFF. Written as DNA, the CDR3 is TGTGCCAGCAGCCCCGGACTAGCGGGTTACACCGGGGAGCTGTTTTTT.

This clone was seen once. The chain carries TRBV11-2 and TRBJ2-3; D is unclear. V lost 4 bases and J lost 6, with 5 bases in between. The CDR3 is 11 amino acids. Germline CDR1 reads SGHAT; CDR2 reads FQNNGV. DNA for the CDR3: TGTGCCAGCAGCTCCCAGGATACGCAGTATTTT. It translates to CASSSQDTQYF.

V usage is TRBV7-9 and J usage is TRBJ1-3; D not certain. Germline assignment: CDR1 SEHNR and CDR2 FQNEAQ (reference sequence). Trimming took off 4 bases at V and 3 bases at J, with 1 base between the two ends. The CDR3 is 11 amino acids. CDR3 coding DNA: TGTGCCAGCAGCTATGGAAACACCATATATTTT. Amino acids: CASSYGNTIYF.

J is TRBJ2-2 and V is TRBV6-6; D gene unclear. V dropped 2 bases and J dropped 7 bases, with 5 bases sitting between them. CDR3 size: 12 residues. CDR1 is MNHNY and CDR2 is SVGAGI in the germline V gene (reference sequence). The CDR3: CASSYPGGELFF. The CDR3 DNA sequence: TGTGCCAGCAGTTACCCCGGCGGGGAGCTGTTTTTT.

V and J are TRBV4-1 and TRBJ1-4; D not certain. Germline loops: CDR1 MGHRA, CDR2 YSYEKL. The CDR3 is 12 residues long. V lost 0 bases to trimming and J lost 11 bases, with 7 bases between them. The CDR3 loop is CASSQEMGKLFF. CDR3 sequence (DNA): TGCGCCAGCAGCCAAGAAATGGGGAAACTGTTTTTT.

The chain recombines TRBV28 with TRBJ2-3, with 13 bases that match TRBD2. The germline V gene has CDR1 MDHEN and CDR2 SYDVKM. CDR3 length equals 18 residues. After removal of 4 bases from V and 0 bases from J, the junction contained 7 bases not matched to a gene. The CDR3, as DNA: TGTGCCAGCAGTTCCGGGACTAGCGGGGTCCCTAGCACAGATACGCAGTATTTT. Amino acid sequence: CASSSGTSGVPSTDTQYF. Combining the CDR3 with reference TRBV28 and TRBJ2-3 gives the whole variable domain DVKVTQSSRYLVKRTGEKVFLECVQDMDHENMFWYRQDPGLGLRLIYFSYDVKMKEKGDIPEGYSVSREKKERFSLILESASTNQTSMYLCASSSGTSGVPSTDTQYFGPGTRLTVL.

J is TRBJ1-1 and V is TRBV28; D ambiguous. CDR1 and CDR2 from the germline V gene are MDHEN and SYDVKM. The CDR3 consists of 13 residues. V lost 4 bases and J 5 bases, leaving 11 bases between the germline ends. CDR3 sequence: CASSSLGWTEAFF. The CDR3 DNA reads TGTGCCAGCAGTTCTCTAGGTTGGACTGAAGCTTTCTTT.

This chain uses TRBV19 with TRBJ1-2; D may be TRBD1 (5 bases). V was shortened by 7 bases and J by 8 bases, with 23 bases between the two germline ends. Germline-derived CDR1 and CDR2 are LNHDA and SQIVND (reference sequence). This CDR3 comprises 15 residues. CDR3 residues: CASTPGWGSLRGYTF. DNA for the CDR3: TGTGCCAGTACGCCAGGGTGGGGATCTCTGAGGGGCTACACCTTC. The full variable domain, completed using reference TRBV19 and TRBJ1-2, is DGGITQSPKYLFRKEGQNVTLSCEQNLNHDAMYWYRQDPGQGLRLIYYSQIVNDFQKGDIAEGYSVSREKKESFPLTVTSAQKNPTAFYLCASTPGWGSLRGYTFGSGTRLTVV.

In regard to this clone: Additional DNA sequences in this sample encode the identical CDR3. The genes are TRBV19 and TRBJ2-7; no reliable D call. V was shortened by 0 bases and J by 1 base, with 4 bases between the two germline ends. CDR1 is LNHDA, CDR2 SQIVND, per germline (reference sequence). There are 13 residues in the CDR3. DNA of the CDR3: TGTGCCAGTAGTATAGACACGTCCTACGAGCAGTACTTC. This translates into CASSIDTSYEQYF.